This T cell receptor beta chain derives from a study of blood T cell repertoires in COVID-19. The table came from immunoSEQ multiplex PCR; TCRdb's copy has only in-frame clones and leaves some out. The top ten hold about 12% of the sample, which has some 210,000 clones, almost 85% seen once. The clonotype originates from a woman between 35 and 50 years old with acute or convalescent COVID-19. The sample consisted of peripheral blood.

The CDR3 nucleotides are TGTGCCAGTAACACCGATGGGGGGGGTTCGCTTGACTATGGCTACACCTTC. Its translation is CASNTDGGGSLDYGYTF. The chain uses TRBV19 and TRBJ1-2, with D maybe TRBD1 (5 bases). V was trimmed by 7 bases and J by 3 bases, leaving 24 bases between them. Germline V gives CDR1 LNHDA, CDR2 SQIVND (reference sequence). CDR3 length equals 17 residues.